This T cell receptor (beta chain) was captured in a study of cytomegalovirus exposure and HLA in healthy donors. CDR1 and CDR2 from the germline V gene are SGHTA and FQGNSA. The V and J ends lost 2 bases and 5 bases, in that order; junction bases with no gene match: 5. This CDR3 region has 15 residues. This clone was counted once. The study ran its PCR with 60 Vbeta and 13 Jbeta primers. The method was immunoSEQ multiplex PCR; TCRdb's version includes in-frame clones alone and lacks a portion of them. Among 200,000 to 250,000 clones listed, about 81% were seen once. The chain has TRBV7-2 and TRBJ2-1; 8 nucleotides agree with TRBD1. This clonotype originated in a woman in her thirties or forties in good health and CMV-seropositive. Sequenced: PBMCs. The CDR3 DNA sequence: TGTGCCAGCAGCTTAAAGGACAGGGCTGACAATGAGCAGTTCTTC. Residues: CASSLKDRADNEQFF.